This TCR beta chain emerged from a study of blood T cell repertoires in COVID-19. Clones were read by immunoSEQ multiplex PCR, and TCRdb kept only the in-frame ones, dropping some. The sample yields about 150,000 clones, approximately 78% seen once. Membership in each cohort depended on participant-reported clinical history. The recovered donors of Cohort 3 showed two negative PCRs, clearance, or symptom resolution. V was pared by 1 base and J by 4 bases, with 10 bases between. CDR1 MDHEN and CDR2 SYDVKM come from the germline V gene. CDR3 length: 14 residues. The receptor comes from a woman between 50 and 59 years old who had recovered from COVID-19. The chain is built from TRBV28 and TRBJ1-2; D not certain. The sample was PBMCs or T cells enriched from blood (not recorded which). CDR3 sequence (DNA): TGTGCCAGCAGTTTATTATTAACTCCCTATGGCTACACCTTC. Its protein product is CASSLLLTPYGYTF.